Each of the 18 T cell receptor beta chains below was sequenced from the same sample in a study of shared clonotypes between healthy human individuals (dated by TCRdb to the early 2020s). The method behind the library was the immunoSEQ multiplex PCR assay. What TCRdb holds here is the immuneACCESS table cut down to in-frame rearrangements. Part of the clones is not present; checked against another copy, under half of the missing clones reflect an unresolved V gene, and the others are unexplained. The sample table holds a few hundred thousand clones, of which 60% to 80% were seen once. Around 10% of the sample is in the top ten clones. The sequenced sample consisted of memory CD4+ T cells sorted from blood. What the cell subset or site label conveys for this sample: CD45RA-negative fraction. These TCRs come from a man aged 25-40 years in good health.

This clone was seen a handful of times. The chain uses TRBV9 and TRBJ2-5, with D tentatively TRBD2 (6 bases). The length of the CDR3 is 14 residues. Germline-derived CDR1 and CDR2 are SGDLS and YYNGEE. V was cut by 6 bases and J by 4 bases, with 16 bases left in between. CDR3 DNA sequence: TGTGCCAGCACCAGAACGGGAGAGGCAGAGACCCAGTACTTC. Amino acids: CASTRTGEAETQYF.

The rearrangement links TRBV18 to TRBJ1-1; D is perhaps TRBD1 (6 bases). The V gene's germline CDR1 is KGHSH and CDR2 LQKENI. The CDR3 is made up of 14 amino acids. Trimming shortened V by 3 bases and J by 8 bases, and 16 bases separated the two germline ends. CDR3 sequence reads: CASSPPGAGREAFF. The CDR3 region has the DNA TGTGCCAGCTCACCGCCGGGGGCCGGGAGGGAAGCTTTCTTT.

This chain connects TRBV28 to TRBJ2-5, with TRBD1 identical over 7 bases. Germline values: CDR1 MDHEN, CDR2 SYDVKM. V lost 4 bases and J lost 1; bases outside the gene matches: 9. This CDR3 spans 16 amino acids. The CDR3 DNA reads TGTGCCAGCAGTTCTCCCGGACAGGAGACCCAAGAGACCCAGTACTTC. Protein sequence: CASSSPGQETQETQYF. The variable domain in full, with the rest retrieved from reference TRBV28 and TRBJ2-5, is DVKVTQSSRYLVKRTGEKVFLECVQDMDHENMFWYRQDPGLGLRLIYFSYDVKMKEKGDIPEGYSVSREKKERFSLILESASTNQTSMYLCASSSPGQETQETQYFGPGTRLLVL.

This chain joins TRBV7-8 and TRBJ1-4; possibly TRBD1 for D (6 bases). CDR3 length: 15 amino acids. Germline CDR1 SGHVS, CDR2 FQNEAQ. Trimming left V 1 base short and J 8 bases short, with 14 bases between. CDR3 residues: CASSLDGGHWEKLFF. As DNA, the CDR3 is TGTGCCAGCAGCTTAGATGGGGGGCACTGGGAAAAACTGTTTTTT. Based on the CDR3 plus reference TRBV7-8 and TRBJ1-4, the full variable domain is GAGVSQSPRYKVAKRGQDVALRCDPISGHVSLFWYQQALGQGPEFLTYFQNEAQLDKSGLPSDRFFAERPEGSVSTLKIQRTQQEDSAVYLCASSLDGGHWEKLFFGSGTQLSVL.

This clone was counted a single time. The gene calls are TRBV5-1 and TRBJ1-1; a possible D gene is TRBD1 (5 bases). Germline V gives CDR1 SGHRS, CDR2 YFSETQ. V dropped 0 bases and J dropped 0 bases, with 12 bases sitting between them. The CDR3 sequence is 16 residues long. CDR3 in DNA: TGCGCCAGCAGCTTGGCGTCGGGGCGCTTGAACACTGAAGCTTTCTTT. Protein: CASSLASGRLNTEAFF.

The chain uses TRBV7-2 and TRBJ2-6, with a weak D call TRBD2 (5 bases). CDR1 is SGHTA and CDR2 is FQGNSA in the germline V gene. CDR3 length equals 17 residues. V gave up 2 bases and J gave up 0 bases, with 11 bases separating them. This CDR3 reads CASSLNASPSGANVLTF. Written as DNA, the CDR3 is TGTGCCAGCAGCTTAAACGCTAGCCCCTCTGGGGCCAACGTCCTGACTTTC. Variable domain in full (rest from reference TRBV7-2 and TRBJ2-6): GAGVSQSPSNKVTEKGKDVELRCDPISGHTALYWYRQSLGQGLEFLIYFQGNSAPDKSGLPSDRFSAERTGGSVSTLTIQRTQQEDSAVYLCASSLNASPSGANVLTFGAGSRLTVL.

The V and J genes are TRBV7-9 and TRBJ2-1; the D is unclear. The CDR3 loop spans 11 amino acids. V dropped 7 bases and J dropped 3 bases, with 4 bases sitting between them. Germline assignment: CDR1 SEHNR and CDR2 FQNEAQ (reference sequence). This CDR3 reads CASNNYNEQFF. In DNA, the CDR3 is TGTGCCAGCAACAACTACAATGAGCAGTTCTTC.

The CDR3 nucleotides read TGTGCCAGCAGTGATACCGGGACTGAGCCCTACGAGCAGTACTTC. Translated, it gives CASSDTGTEPYEQYF. V and J are TRBV25-1 and TRBJ2-7, with a tentative D call TRBD2 (6 bases). The CDR3 runs to 15 residues. V was shortened by 3 bases and J by 2 bases, with 14 bases between the two germline ends. Germline lookup yields CDR1 MGHDK and CDR2 SYGVNS.

This clone was observed a handful of times. The rearrangement links TRBV5-6 to TRBJ1-1, with no clear D. Trimming removed 4 bases from V and 1 base from J, with 14 bases in between. The CDR3 is 15 residues long. Germline V CDR1 and CDR2: SGHDT, YYEEEE. CDR3 coding DNA: TGTGCCAGCAGCAAGCCCAACCCCAGGAACACTGAAGCTTTCTTT. The encoded protein is CASSKPNPRNTEAFF. Using reference TRBV5-6 and TRBJ1-1 for the parts outside the CDR3, the full variable domain is DAGVTQSPTHLIKTRGQQVTLRCSPKSGHDTVSWYQQALGQGPQFIFQYYEEEERQRGNFPDRFSGHQFPNYSSELNVNALLLGDSALYLCASSKPNPRNTEAFFGQGTRLTVV.

The chain uses TRBV7-9 and TRBJ1-2; D might be TRBD1 (5 bases). The V gene lost 1 base and the J gene lost 2 bases, with 11 bases spanning the gap. The CDR3 runs 15 residues. Germline assignment: CDR1 SEHNR and CDR2 FQNEAQ (reference sequence). CDR3 nucleotide sequence: TGTGCCAGCAGCTTAGGAACAGGATTGAACTATGGCTACACCTTC. It translates to CASSLGTGLNYGYTF.

This chain connects TRBV4-3 to TRBJ2-1; D is undetermined. This CDR3 has 15 residues. Trimming pared 4 bases from V and 0 bases from J, leaving 10 bases between. CDR1 and CDR2 from the germline V gene are LGHNA and YSLEER. Here the CDR3 reads CASSPDESSYNEQFF. The CDR3 region has the DNA TGCGCCAGCAGCCCAGACGAAAGCTCCTACAATGAGCAGTTCTTC.

V gene TRBV7-6 combines with J gene TRBJ2-5, with a tentative D call TRBD1 (5 bases). The germline gives CDR1 SGHVS, CDR2 FNYEAQ. The CDR3 has 15 amino acids. V lost 1 base, J lost 6 bases, and 15 bases lay in between. The CDR3 bases are TGTGCCAGCAGCTTAGTAGCCAGGGAATCCCAGACCCAGTACTTC. This codes for CASSLVARESQTQYF.

This chain joins TRBV7-2 and TRBJ2-7, with TRBD1 matching 8 bases. CDR1 is SGHTA, CDR2 FQGNSA, per germline. V gave up 8 bases and J gave up 6 bases; unmatched junction bases: 6. The CDR3 contains 12 residues. In nucleotides, the CDR3 is TGTGCCAGCGACAGGGGCGGGCTCGAGCAGTACTTC. Protein product: CASDRGGLEQYF.

The chain combines TRBV5-1 with TRBJ2-2; D ambiguous. The CDR3 totals 14 residues. V was trimmed by 4 bases and J by 2 bases, leaving 9 bases between them. Per germline, CDR1 SGHRS and CDR2 YFSETQ. For the CDR3, the DNA is TGCGCCAGCAGCCAAAAGCTTAACACCGGGGAGCTGTTTTTT. Encoded protein: CASSQKLNTGELFF.

The chain has TRBV19 and TRBJ2-1; 7 bases match TRBD2. The trim removed 5 bases at V and 8 bases at J, leaving 6 bases unmatched. The germline V gene has CDR1 LNHDA and CDR2 SQIVND (reference sequence). The CDR3 consists of 13 residues. The CDR3 is CASSRGSGYEQFF. CDR3 in DNA: TGTGCCAGTAGTCGCGGTAGCGGGTATGAGCAGTTCTTC.

This clone was counted a few times. V usage is TRBV5-4 and J usage is TRBJ2-3; 9 bases match TRBD2. V shed 2 bases and J 0 bases; nucleotides not matched to a gene: 4. CDR1 and CDR2 from the germline V gene are SGHNT and YYREEE (reference sequence). The CDR3 is made up of 16 amino acids. As DNA, the CDR3 is TGTGCCAGCAGCTTCGGGACTAGCCGCAGCACAGATACGCAGTATTTT. Protein sequence: CASSFGTSRSTDTQYF. The whole variable domain, remainder taken from reference TRBV5-4 and TRBJ2-3, is ETGVTQSPTHLIKTRGQQVTLRCSSQSGHNTVSWYQQALGQGPQFIFQYYREEENGRGNFPPRFSGLQFPNYSSELNVNALELDDSALYLCASSFGTSRSTDTQYFGPGTRLTVL.

This clone was observed a few times. The chain is built from TRBV5-1 and TRBJ2-1; the D gene is possibly TRBD2 (5 bases). V dropped 4 bases and J dropped 1 base, with 9 bases sitting between them. This CDR3 is 14 amino acids long. Germline assignment: CDR1 SGHRS and CDR2 YFSETQ. The CDR3 bases are TGCGCCAGCAGCCATGACTATTCCTACAATGAGCAGTTCTTC. Protein: CASSHDYSYNEQFF.

About this clone itself: This sequence may be a read error, since a much larger clone differs from it by one base. This rearrangement joins TRBV7-6 to TRBJ1-1, with 8 bases lining up with TRBD1. The junction had 2 bases not matched to a gene; V was cut back by 4 bases and J by 1 base. This CDR3 region has 14 residues. Germline V gives CDR1 SGHVS, CDR2 FNYEAQ. CDR3 bases: TGTGCCAGCAGCTCAGACAGGGGGAACACTGAAGCTTTCTTT. Translated, it gives CASSSDRGNTEAFF. Combining the CDR3 with reference TRBV7-6 and TRBJ1-1 gives the whole variable domain GAGVSQSPRYKVTKRGQDVALRCDPISGHVSLYWYRQALGQGPEFLTYFNYEAQQDKSGLPNDRFSAERPEGSISTLTIQRTEQRDSAMYRCASSSDRGNTEAFFGQGTRLTVV.